A selection of T cell receptor beta chains follows, all from one sample in a study of blood T cell repertoires in COVID-19. The assay was immunoSEQ multiplex PCR, and TCRdb's table has in-frame clones only and misses some. Of 120,000 to 150,000 clones in the sample, 80% to 90% were seen once. The sample taken for sequencing was peripheral blood. These receptors were taken from a man aged 18 to 30 with COVID-19, enrolled during active disease. CDR3s include the opening cysteine and the closing phenylalanine or tryptophan. A D gene is named only where the DNA matches it firmly. A row's size may be missing; if present it is once, few, many or a size class.

TRBV4-3	TRBD2	TRBJ2-3	-	CASSQGRGLAGDTQYF	TGCGCCAGCAGCCAAGGAAGGGGACTAGCAGGGGATACGCAGTATTTT
TRBV6-5	-	TRBJ2-1	-	CASSPLASSYNEQFF	TGTGCCAGCAGTCCCTTGGCTAGCTCCTACAATGAGCAGTTCTTC
TRBV3-1/TRBV3-2	TRBD2	TRBJ2-1	-	CASSQLPGEREKLHEQFF	TGTGCCAGCAGCCAGTTACCAGGGGAGCGGGAGAAGTTACATGAGCAGTTCTTC
TRBV9	-	TRBJ2-1	-	CASSVVSSYNEQFF	TGTGCCAGCAGCGTAGTCAGCTCCTACAATGAGCAGTTCTTC
TRBV27	TRBD2	TRBJ2-7	-	CASSHGTSGAYEQYF	TGTGCCAGCAGTCACGGGACTAGCGGGGCCTACGAGCAGTACTTC
TRBV9	TRBD2	TRBJ2-7	-	CASSVHSGTSGSYEQYF	TGTGCCAGCAGCGTCCACTCCGGGACTAGCGGCTCCTACGAGCAGTACTTC
TRBV3-1/TRBV3-2	-	TRBJ2-3	once	CASSQDQTVPSTGTQYF	TGTGCCAGCAGCCAAGATCAAACAGTCCCTAGCACTGGTACGCAGTATTTT
TRBV29-1	-	TRBJ2-3	-	CSVERLDTQYF	TGCAGCGTAGAACGTTTGGATACGCAGTATTTT
TRBV12-5	-	TRBJ1-1	-	CASGQSNTEAFF	TGTGCTAGTGGGCAGTCGAACACTGAAGCTTTCTTT
TRBV27	TRBD1	TRBJ2-3	-	CASSLYPGQEVTDTQYF	TGTGCCAGCAGTTTATACCCGGGACAGGAGGTAACAGATACGCAGTATTTT
TRBV28	TRBD1	TRBJ2-3	-	CASSLYSRGSDTQYF	TGTGCCAGCAGTTTATACTCCAGGGGGTCAGATACGCAGTATTTT
TRBV6-5	-	TRBJ1-6	-	CASRPGVGNSPLHF	TGTGCCAGCAGACCGGGGGTTGGGAATTCACCCCTCCACTTT
TRBV29-1	-	TRBJ2-5	once	CSVVVWEASEETQYF	TGCAGCGTTGTCGTCTGGGAGGCTAGCGAAGAGACCCAGTACTTC
TRBV30	-	TRBJ1-2	-	CAWNTGNYGYTF	TGTGCCTGGAATACGGGGAACTATGGCTACACCTTC
TRBV6-5	TRBD1	TRBJ2-7	-	CASERQGSSYEQYF	TGTGCCAGCGAAAGACAGGGGAGCTCCTACGAGCAGTACTTC
TRBV27	TRBD1	TRBJ2-1	-	CASQQGSSYNEQFF	TGTGCCAGCCAACAGGGGAGCTCCTACAATGAGCAGTTCTTC
TRBV19	TRBD2	TRBJ2-3	-	CASSQAAGESPDTQYF	TGTGCCAGTAGTCAAGCAGCGGGAGAGAGTCCAGATACGCAGTATTTT
TRBV27	TRBD2	TRBJ2-3	-	CASSTPGGLATDTQYF	TGTGCCAGCAGTACCCCCGGGGGACTAGCAACAGATACGCAGTATTTT
TRBV10-3	TRBD1	TRBJ2-3	many	CAIKMGQNTDTQYF	TGTGCCATCAAGATGGGACAGAACACAGATACGCAGTATTTT
TRBV11-2	-	TRBJ1-3	-	CASSEWTSSGNTIYF	TGTGCCAGCAGCGAGTGGACAAGCTCTGGAAACACCATATATTTT
TRBV7-2	-	TRBJ1-1	-	CASSLPGAHTEAFF	TGTGCCAGCAGCTTACCTGGGGCGCACACTGAAGCTTTCTTT
TRBV28	-	TRBJ1-5	-	CASSHDDQGNQPQHF	TGTGCCAGCAGTCACGATGACCAGGGCAATCAGCCCCAGCATTTT
TRBV7-8	TRBD2	TRBJ2-1	-	CASSMGLAGLSSYNEQFF	TGTGCCAGCAGCATGGGACTAGCGGGGCTGAGCTCCTACAATGAGCAGTTCTTC
TRBV5-6	-	TRBJ2-5	-	CASSLGTIQETQYF	TGTGCCAGCAGCTTGGGGACAATACAAGAGACCCAGTACTTC
TRBV5-6	TRBD2	TRBJ2-1	-	CASSLGASGRSGQFF	TGTGCCAGCAGCTTGGGTGCTAGCGGGAGGAGCGGGCAGTTCTTC
TRBV11-2	TRBD1	TRBJ1-1	-	CASSLGTGGAFF	TGTGCCAGCAGCTTAGGTACAGGGGGAGCTTTCTTT
TRBV2	-	TRBJ2-7	-	CASVRDLSSYEQYF	TGTGCCAGCGTCCGGGACTTAAGCTCCTACGAGCAGTACTTC
TRBV18	-	TRBJ2-3	-	CASSPLVGDTQYF	TGTGCCAGCTCACCCCTAGTGGGAGATACGCAGTATTTT
TRBV4-1	-	TRBJ2-7	-	CASSQEMGYLSYEQYF	TGCGCCAGCAGCCAAGAGATGGGCTATCTGTCCTACGAGCAGTACTTC
TRBV19	TRBD2	TRBJ2-1	-	CASSPRGSGYYNEQFF	TGTGCCAGTAGTCCCCGGGGTAGCGGGTACTACAATGAGCAGTTCTTC
TRBV7-8	TRBD2	TRBJ2-7	-	CASSLVGGRPYEQYF	TGTGCCAGCAGCTTAGTCGGCGGGAGACCCTACGAGCAGTACTTC
TRBV7-2	TRBD1	TRBJ2-5	-	CASSVTGDLKTQYF	TGTGCCAGCAGCGTCACAGGGGATTTGAAGACCCAGTACTTC
TRBV13	TRBD1	TRBJ1-5	few	CASSSRTGGNQPQHF	TGTGCCAGCAGCTCACGGACAGGGGGCAATCAGCCCCAGCATTTT
TRBV5-1	TRBD1	TRBJ2-5	-	CASSNRGEVTQYF	TGCGCCAGCAGCAACAGGGGCGAGGTGACCCAGTACTTC
TRBV11-2	-	TRBJ1-1	-	CASSIGVGEMNTEAFF	TGTGCCAGCAGTATAGGGGTGGGTGAAATGAACACTGAAGCTTTCTTT
TRBV7-9	TRBD2	TRBJ2-5	-	CASSLVGGETQYF	TGTGCCAGCAGCTTAGTGGGGGGGGAGACCCAGTACTTC
TRBV10-3	TRBD1	TRBJ1-1	-	CAITRDRGVTEAFF	TGTGCCATCACTAGGGACAGGGGCGTCACTGAAGCTTTCTTT
TRBV9	-	TRBJ2-2	-	CASSVGGGEAGELFF	TGTGCCAGCAGCGTAGGTGGCGGGGAGGCCGGGGAGCTGTTTTTT
TRBV9	-	TRBJ2-2	-	CASSLGLLGGGELFF	TGTGCCAGCAGCCTTGGCCTGTTAGGGGGCGGGGAGCTGTTTTTT
TRBV11-2	TRBD1	TRBJ1-2	once	CASSLGTGGFYGYTF	TGTGCCAGCAGCTTAGGGACAGGGGGTTTCTATGGCTACACCTTC